The 22 T cell receptor beta chains below were found in one sample sequenced in a study of T-cell memory formation after mild COVID-19. TCRdb reprocessed the 5' RACE reads with MiXCR, giving one entry per CDR3 protein. The table records 170,000 or so distinct CDR3 sequences, over 20% of them present only once. What was sequenced was PBMCs or a T cell subset sorted from them (not recorded which). These receptors originate from an adult woman who had mild COVID-19 (a few samples of this study predate the infection). Cell type and time point are not known.

The V call is TRBV5-4, the J call TRBJ2-7; 7 nucleotides line up with TRBD1. Per germline, CDR1 SGHNT and CDR2 YYREEE (reference sequence). CDR3 length: 15 amino acids. The trim removed 4 bases at V and 0 bases at J, leaving 7 bases unmatched. The chain's CDR3 is CASSIDRDSSYEQYF. The CDR3 bases are TGTGCCAGCAGCATAGACCGGGACAGCTCCTACGAGCAGTACTTC.

This clonotype was counted at least ten times. V and J are TRBV7-6 and TRBJ1-1; D remains ambiguous. The V gene lost 2 bases and the J gene lost 0 bases, with 16 bases spanning the gap. The CDR3 spans 17 residues. CDR1 is SGHVS and CDR2 is FNYEAQ in the germline V gene. CDR3 bases: TGTGCCAGCAGCTTATCCCCCGGAAACCCCATGAACACTGAAGCTTTCTTT. Residues: CASSLSPGNPMNTEAFF.

Only a few counts were recorded for this clonotype. J is TRBJ1-5 and V is TRBV5-1; D gene unclear. CDR1 SGHRS and CDR2 YFSETQ come from the germline V gene. V lost 1 base and J lost 4, with 15 bases in between. The CDR3 totals 16 residues. The DNA of the CDR3 is TGCGCCAGCAGCTTGTCGCCAAGGGCTGTTAATCAGCCCCAGCATTTT. Translated, it gives CASSLSPRAVNQPQHF.

The CDR3 loop is CASSPMDRDYGYTF. The DNA for the CDR3 is TGTGCCAGCAGTCCTATGGACCGGGACTATGGCTACACCTTC. The chain uses TRBV12-3 or TRBV12-4 and TRBJ1-2; no reliable D call. This CDR3 region has 14 residues. V was pared by 5 bases and J by 3 bases, with 13 bases between.

The rearrangement links TRBV27 to TRBJ2-1; D may match TRBD1 or TRBD2 (5 bases each). This CDR3 contains 14 residues. The V and J ends lost 7 bases and 4 bases respectively, with 14 bases between them. Germline V CDR1 and CDR2: MNHEY, SMNVEV (reference sequence). CDR3 sequence reads: CASKDGTAYNEQFF. CDR3 DNA: TGTGCCAGCAAGGACGGGACGGCATACAATGAGCAGTTCTTC.

This clonotype appeared many times. V and J are TRBV24-1 and TRBJ2-1, with 8 bases lining up with TRBD1. V lost 4 bases and J lost 4; bases outside the gene matches: 8. Germline assignment: CDR1 KGHDR and CDR2 SFDVKD. The CDR3 has 16 amino acids. CDR3: CATSEADRDLYNEQFF. CDR3 nucleotides: TGTGCCACCAGTGAGGCGGACAGGGATTTATACAATGAGCAGTTCTTC.

V and J are TRBV29-1 and TRBJ2-7; D ambiguous. V was cut by 3 bases and J by 3 bases, with 9 bases left in between. CDR1 and CDR2 (germline): SQVTM, ANQGSEA. The CDR3 extends over 12 amino acids. CDR3 coding DNA: TGCAGCGTTGAGGGTGGCGACTACGAGCAGTACTTC. It yields the protein CSVEGGDYEQYF.

This clonotype was counted at least ten times. The chain joins TRBV27 to TRBJ1-2; 8 nucleotides line up with TRBD1. CDR1 and CDR2 from the germline V gene are MNHEY and SMNVEV (reference sequence). V was pared by 4 bases and J by 4 bases, with 5 bases of the junction left unmatched. The CDR3 is 14 amino acids. In nucleotides, the CDR3 is TGTGCCAGCAGTTCCCAGGGGGCCACCTATGGCTACACCTTC. Translated: CASSSQGATYGYTF.

This chain connects TRBV15 to TRBJ1-1, with D perhaps matching TRBD1 (5 bases). V lost 3 bases, J lost 5 bases, and 13 bases lay in between. The CDR3 length is 14 residues. Germline-derived CDR1 and CDR2 are LNHNV and YYDKDF (reference sequence). CDR3 in DNA: TGTGCCACCAGCAGGGAGGGGTTTGGGACTGAAGCTTTCTTT. Translating it yields CATSREGFGTEAFF.

The sample holds a few counts of this clonotype. The chain combines TRBV2 with TRBJ2-3; 7 bases map to TRBD2. The V segment lost 6 bases and the J segment 0 bases; nucleotides outside the gene matches: 6. Germline V gene sequence: CDR1 SNHLY, CDR2 FYNNEI. The length of the CDR3 is 15 residues. Written as DNA, the CDR3 is TGTGCCAGCAGCCGGACTAGTCGAAGCACAGATACGCAGTATTTT. Translation gives CASSRTSRSTDTQYF.

V is TRBV6-5 and J is TRBJ2-5; D not resolved. This CDR3 has 15 amino acids. Germline V gives CDR1 MNHEY, CDR2 SVGAGI. The V and J ends lost 6 bases and 7 bases respectively, with 21 bases between them. The CDR3 DNA follows: TGTGCCAGCAGCTCTTCCGGGTCTCAAAAAGGGACCCAGTACTTC. Translating gives CASSSSGSQKGTQYF.

This clonotype was counted between two and nine times. The chain combines TRBV11-2 with TRBJ2-1, with TRBD2 matching over 11 bases. This CDR3 region has 15 residues. Losses at the gene ends were 4 bases for V and 2 bases for J; bases not matched to a gene: 1. Germline V gene lookup returns CDR1 SGHAT and CDR2 FQNNGV. The CDR3 loop is CASSSGLAAYNEQFF. CDR3 nucleotide sequence: TGTGCCAGCAGCTCGGGACTAGCGGCCTACAATGAGCAGTTCTTC. Looking up the rest from reference TRBV11-2 and TRBJ2-1 gives the full variable domain: EAGVAQSPRYKIIEKRQSVAFWCNPISGHATLYWYQQILGQGPKLLIQFQNNGVVDDSQLPKDRFSAERLKGVDSTLKIQPAKLEDSAVYLCASSSGLAAYNEQFFGPGTRLTVL.

The CDR3 region is CASSLVGTGYGYTF. The CDR3 nucleotides read TGTGCCAGCAGCTTAGTCGGGACAGGCTATGGCTACACCTTC. The gene calls are TRBV7-9 and TRBJ1-2, with 8 positions matching TRBD1. The germline V gene has CDR1 SEHNR and CDR2 FQNEAQ (reference sequence). This CDR3 has 14 amino acids. The junction had 2 bases not matched to a gene; V was cut back by 1 base and J by 4 bases.

This clonotype was counted a few times. This rearrangement joins TRBV7-2 to TRBJ2-2, with 9 bases aligning to TRBD2. With 1 base clipped from V and 1 base from J, the junction kept 1 base outside the gene matches. Germline CDR1 and CDR2: SGHTA and FQGNSA. CDR3 length equals 16 residues. CDR3 sequence (DNA): TGTGCCAGCAGCTTAGGACTAGCGGTGAACACCGGGGAGCTGTTTTTT. Translating it yields CASSLGLAVNTGELFF.

The chain joins TRBV11-2 to TRBJ2-1; D may be TRBD2 (6 bases). Trimming took 5 bases from V and 0 from J, leaving 11 bases between them. The CDR3 sequence is 15 residues long. Germline loops: CDR1 SGHAT, CDR2 FQNNGV. CDR3: CASSIHSGSYNEQFF. CDR3 DNA: TGTGCCAGCAGCATCCATAGCGGCTCCTACAATGAGCAGTTCTTC. Combining the CDR3 with reference TRBV11-2 and TRBJ2-1 gives the whole variable domain EAGVAQSPRYKIIEKRQSVAFWCNPISGHATLYWYQQILGQGPKLLIQFQNNGVVDDSQLPKDRFSAERLKGVDSTLKIQPAKLEDSAVYLCASSIHSGSYNEQFFGPGTRLTVL.

The CDR3 here is CATSDRLSRVNEQFF. CDR3 nucleotides: TGTGCCACCAGTGATCGACTATCAAGGGTGAATGAGCAGTTCTTC. This chain connects TRBV24-1 to TRBJ2-1; a weak D match, TRBD2 (5 bases). CDR3 length: 15 amino acids. Trimming stripped 3 bases from V and 7 bases from J, with 15 bases between. From germline, CDR1 is KGHDR and CDR2 SFDVKD.

This clonotype was observed once. The chain is built from TRBV6-5 and TRBJ2-6; no firm D call. V lost 2 bases, J lost 0 bases, and 5 bases lay in between. The germline V gene has CDR1 MNHEY and CDR2 SVGAGI. The CDR3 loop spans 15 amino acids. The DNA of the CDR3 is TGTGCCAGCAGTTACGGGCTCTCTGGGGCCAACGTCCTGACTTTC. It codes for CASSYGLSGANVLTF.

This clonotype was seen more than once but under ten times. The rearrangement joins TRBV29-1 to TRBJ2-1; 7 positions agree with TRBD1. V lost 3 bases and J lost 3; bases outside the gene matches: 11. CDR1 and CDR2 from the germline V gene are SQVTM and ANQGSEA. The CDR3 is made up of 16 amino acids. The DNA for the CDR3 is TGCAGCGTTGAGGCCCCCGACAGGGCGATCTACAATGAGCAGTTCTTC. It yields the protein CSVEAPDRAIYNEQFF.

This chain uses TRBV4-1 with TRBJ2-7; the D gene is possibly TRBD1 (6 bases). The ends were cut back, 1 base at V and 1 base at J, with 11 bases in the middle. The CDR3 length is 15 residues. Germline lookup yields CDR1 MGHRA and CDR2 YSYEKL. CDR3 amino acids: CASSQGPGASYEQYF. The CDR3 bases are TGCGCCAGCAGCCAAGGTCCAGGGGCGTCCTACGAGCAGTACTTC.

This clonotype was counted many times. The rearrangement joins TRBV4-3 to TRBJ2-3; D may correspond to TRBD1 or TRBD2 (5 bases each). The germline V and J ends were trimmed by 0 bases and 6 bases, with 10 bases remaining between them. This CDR3 region has 14 residues. Germline V lookup: CDR1 LGHNA, CDR2 YSLEER. For the CDR3, the DNA is TGCGCCAGCAGCCAAGAAAGGGACCGGGATACGCAGTATTTT. The encoded protein is CASSQERDRDTQYF.

This clonotype has more than one count but fewer than ten. The chain uses TRBV11-2 and TRBJ2-3; TRBD2 agrees at 11 bases. V lost 0 bases, J lost 3 bases, and 11 bases stayed unmatched. The CDR3 contains 19 residues. CDR1 is SGHAT, CDR2 FQNNGV, per germline. CDR3 nucleotides: TGTGCCAGCAGCTTAGATCTAGTAGCGGGAGGGCCGGGGACAGATACGCAGTATTTT. It encodes CASSLDLVAGGPGTDTQYF. Using reference TRBV11-2 and TRBJ2-3 for the parts outside the CDR3, the full variable domain is EAGVAQSPRYKIIEKRQSVAFWCNPISGHATLYWYQQILGQGPKLLIQFQNNGVVDDSQLPKDRFSAERLKGVDSTLKIQPAKLEDSAVYLCASSLDLVAGGPGTDTQYFGPGTRLTVL.

The table lists this clonotype with a few counts. The chain combines TRBV2 with TRBJ2-3; 13 bases map to TRBD2. J was trimmed by 2 bases and V by 8 bases; bases with no gene match: 10. Germline-derived CDR1 and CDR2 are SNHLY and FYNNEI. This CDR3 is 17 amino acids long. In DNA, the CDR3 is TGTGCCAGCCCCGGACCTGGACTAGCGGGGGTCACAGATACGCAGTATTTT. Its protein product is CASPGPGLAGVTDTQYF. The variable domain in full, with the rest retrieved from reference TRBV2 and TRBJ2-3, is EPEVTQTPSHQVTQMGQEVILRCVPISNHLYFYWYRQILGQKVEFLVSFYNNEISEKSEIFDDQFSVERPDGSNFTLKIRSTKLEDSAMYFCASPGPGLAGVTDTQYFGPGTRLTVL.